This T cell receptor beta chain was recorded in a study of shared clonotypes between healthy human individuals. CD8 cells classed as naive were CD45RO-negative and positively selected for CCR7, excluding terminally differentiated effector memory CD45RA+ cells. The assay was immunoSEQ multiplex PCR, and TCRdb's table has in-frame clones only and misses some. The sample holds millions of clones, around 93% seen once. Material for sequencing was naive CD8+ T cells from PBMCs. The receptor was derived from a young man in good health. Some clones in this sample may be carry-over from other donors' samples.

The CDR3 region has the DNA TGTGCCTGGAGTGGATGGGACAGGGGTGTTCCCTACGAGCAGTACTTC. As protein: CAWSGWDRGVPYEQYF. This chain joins TRBV30 and TRBJ2-7; 10 bases map to TRBD1. Germline CDR1 reads GTSNPN; CDR2 reads SVGIG (reference sequence). V trimming: 1 base; J trimming: 2 bases; junction bases outside the gene matches: 8. This CDR3 contains 16 residues.